The clone carrying this TCR beta chain was found once. What it binds is unknown. Germline V gene lookup returns CDR1 MNHEY and CDR2 SVGAGI. The junction had 13 bases not matched to a gene; V was cut back by 9 bases and J by 5 bases. This CDR3 is built from 14 residues. This sample stems from a study of cytomegalovirus exposure and HLA in healthy donors. Whole-study findings and limits: Cytomegalovirus association was assigned to more than 150 TCR beta chains. In vitro testing confirmed a few CMV-associated chains as specific for CMV antigens. When the data were analyzed later, several of the most significant clusters appeared to be linked to common viral pathogens.

A multiplex PCR was run with 60 Vbeta primers and 13 Jbeta primers. The protocol was immunoSEQ multiplex PCR, while the TCRdb copy is restricted to in-frame clones and leaves out a portion. The table includes about 160,000 clones, less than 90% detected once. The specimen sequenced was PBMCs. The rearrangement uses TRBV6-5 and TRBJ2-7; TRBD1 matches 7 bases. This clonotype was obtained from a man aged 18 to 35 in good health and CMV-seronegative. This CDR3 reads CASSPPGQSHEQYF. In DNA form, the CDR3 reads TGTGCCAGTTCCCCCCCGGGACAGTCCCACGAGCAGTACTTC.